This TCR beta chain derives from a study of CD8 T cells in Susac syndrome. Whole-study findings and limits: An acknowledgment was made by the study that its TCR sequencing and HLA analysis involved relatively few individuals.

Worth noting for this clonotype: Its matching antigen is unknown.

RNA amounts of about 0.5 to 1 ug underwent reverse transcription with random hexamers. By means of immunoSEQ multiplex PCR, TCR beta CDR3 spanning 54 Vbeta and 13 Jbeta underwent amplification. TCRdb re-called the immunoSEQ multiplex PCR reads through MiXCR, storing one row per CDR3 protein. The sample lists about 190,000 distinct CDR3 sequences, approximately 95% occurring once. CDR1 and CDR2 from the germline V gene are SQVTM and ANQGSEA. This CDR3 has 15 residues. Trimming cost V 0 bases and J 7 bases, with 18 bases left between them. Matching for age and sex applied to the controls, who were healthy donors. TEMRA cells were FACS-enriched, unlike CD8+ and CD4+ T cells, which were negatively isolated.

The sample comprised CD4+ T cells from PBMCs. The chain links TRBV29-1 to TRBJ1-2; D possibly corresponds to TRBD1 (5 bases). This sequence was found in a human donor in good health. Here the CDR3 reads CSVEDPTETGGGYTF. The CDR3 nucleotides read TGCAGCGTTGAAGACCCGACAGAAACCGGGGGTGGCTACACCTTC.